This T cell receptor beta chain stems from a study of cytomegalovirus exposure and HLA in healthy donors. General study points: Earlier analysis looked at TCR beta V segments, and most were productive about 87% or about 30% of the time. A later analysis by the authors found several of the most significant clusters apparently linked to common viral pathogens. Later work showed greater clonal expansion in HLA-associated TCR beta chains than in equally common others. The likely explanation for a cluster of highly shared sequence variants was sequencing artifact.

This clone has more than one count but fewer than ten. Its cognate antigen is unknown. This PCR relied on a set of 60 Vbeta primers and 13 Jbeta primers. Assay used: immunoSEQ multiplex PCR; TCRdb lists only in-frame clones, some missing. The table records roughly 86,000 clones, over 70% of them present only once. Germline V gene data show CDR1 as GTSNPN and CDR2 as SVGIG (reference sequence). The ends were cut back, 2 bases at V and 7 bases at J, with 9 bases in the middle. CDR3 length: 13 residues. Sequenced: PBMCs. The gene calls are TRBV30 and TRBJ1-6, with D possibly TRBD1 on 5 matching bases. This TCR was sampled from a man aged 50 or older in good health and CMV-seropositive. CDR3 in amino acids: CAWSKGVNSPLHF. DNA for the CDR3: TGTGCCTGGAGTAAAGGGGTCAATTCACCCCTCCACTTT. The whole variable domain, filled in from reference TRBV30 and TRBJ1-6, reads SQTIHQWPATLVQPVGSPLSLECTVEGTSNPNLYWYRQAAGRGLQLLFYSVGIGQISSEVPQNLSASRPQDRQFILSSKKLLLSDSGFYLCAWSKGVNSPLHFGNGTRLTVT.